The T cell receptor beta chain under discussion was sequenced for a study of blood T cell repertoires in COVID-19. Overall study context: T cells, B-cell-depleted T cells, or PBMCs provided the cDNA or gDNA that served as material.

This clone showed up just once. V lost 1 base to trimming and J lost 6 bases; unmatched junction nucleotides: 8. The CDR3 covers 16 residues. Per germline, CDR1 MGHRA and CDR2 YSYEKL. Per the authors' pipeline: Amplified reference gene primers provided the basis for estimating nucleated cell counts. The assay was immunoSEQ multiplex PCR, and TCRdb's table has in-frame clones only and misses some. V and J calls and clone size are those listed in that table; D and trimming were worked out from the DNA. The repertoire consists of 390,000 or so clones, with 86% occurring once and the leading ten covering approximately 1.5%.

Material: peripheral blood. The chain links TRBV4-1 to TRBJ2-1, with TRBD2 matching 8 bases. This TCR was sampled from a woman under 40 with active or convalescent COVID-19. CDR3 sequence: CASSQGFSGDFNEQFF. The CDR3 DNA reads as TGCGCCAGCAGCCAAGGGTTTAGCGGGGATTTCAATGAGCAGTTCTTC.